Included here is one T cell receptor (beta chain) sequence, with context. Its specificity is not known. Mismatch with germline at one junction end may stem from a read error. This sample is part of a study of tumor and adjacent non-tumor tissue in lung cancer. The overall study: Aged about 31 to 80 years, patients included nine to ten men and 4 to 6 women with stage I to III disease.

The germline gives CDR1 ENHRY, CDR2 SYGVKD. The CDR3 covers 17 residues. TCRbeta libraries were built with three rounds of nested PCR, modified from ARM-PCR. TCRdb reprocessed the multiplex PCR reads with MiXCR, giving one entry per CDR3 protein. This sample has 65,000 to 95,000 distinct CDR3 sequences; less than 75% occur once, and the top ten carry roughly 12%. RNA was extracted from bulk tissue without any cell sorting. Chemotherapy-naive patients with new lung cancer underwent thoracic surgery in China, August–late 2014. Whole-study results and caveats: Shorter survival was associated with higher TCR diversity in tumors.

This chain connects TRBV10-3 to TRBJ2-6; D perhaps matches TRBD1 (6 bases). The sequencing input was lung tumor tissue. This receptor was identified in a woman aged 70 to 79 with non-small cell lung cancer. CDR3 loop: CAVSGVDKGPGGNVMTF. DNA of the CDR3: TGTGCCGTCAGTGGAGTTGATAAGGGCCCTGGGGGCAACGTCATGACTTTC.